This T cell receptor (beta chain) came from a study of blood T cell repertoires in COVID-19. As for the study in general: Italy, Spain and the United States were the sources of the convalescent and acute COVID-19 samples. From T cells, B-cell-depleted T cells, or PBMCs came the material, which was cDNA or gDNA.

As processed by the authors: The assay estimated nucleated cells by amplifying reference gene primers. The table came from immunoSEQ multiplex PCR; TCRdb's copy has only in-frame clones and leaves some out. V and J calls and clone size are those listed in that table; D and trimming were worked out from the DNA. The sample contains some 130,000 clones, 70% to 90% of which appear only once. The CDR3 consists of 18 residues. Germline values: CDR1 MDHEN, CDR2 SYDVKM. V was cut by 6 bases and J by 2 bases, with 25 bases left in between. The chain has TRBV28 and TRBJ2-5, with a tentative D call TRBD1 (5 bases). Sequencing was performed on peripheral blood. The TCR was taken from a woman in her sixties with acute or convalescent COVID-19. CDR3 residues: CASSLVLDRHKGQETQYF. The CDR3 coding sequence is TGTGCCAGCAGCCTGGTCTTAGACAGACATAAAGGACAAGAGACCCAGTACTTC.